The rows below give T cell receptor beta chains drawn from one sample of a study of spatial heterogeneity in lung cancer. TCRdb redid the calling of the 5' RACE reads with MiXCR, one entry per CDR3 protein. Of around 50,000 distinct CDR3 sequences listed, 6.5% to 8% are singletons. Sample: PBMCs, taken at surgery. The source of these receptors is a female donor with early-stage non-small cell lung cancer. Both conserved end residues are part of each CDR3. The D gene is left open where the match is weak. A row's size may be missing; if present it is once, few, many or a size class.

v_call: TRBV5-6
clone_size: .
d_call: .
cdr3_length: 13
j_call: TRBJ1-1
cdr3_aa: CASSLIQGTEAFF
cdr3_nt: TGTGCCAGCAGCTTAATTCAGGGAACTGAAGCTTTCTTT

v_call: TRBV4-3
clone_size: many
d_call: .
cdr3_length: 15
j_call: TRBJ1-2
cdr3_aa: CASSQLGGQDYGYTF
cdr3_nt: TGCGCCAGCAGCCAACTGGGGGGGCAGGACTATGGCTACACCTTC

v_call: TRBV7-6
clone_size: many
d_call: TRBD2
cdr3_length: 17
j_call: TRBJ2-3
cdr3_aa: CASSLVASGGAGDTQYF
cdr3_nt: TGTGCCAGCAGCTTAGTGGCTAGCGGGGGGGCCGGAGATACGCAGTATTTT

v_call: TRBV5-1
clone_size: few
d_call: .
cdr3_length: 16
j_call: TRBJ2-2
cdr3_aa: CASSFLGGGYTGELFF
cdr3_nt: TGCGCCAGCAGCTTCCTGGGAGGGGGCTACACCGGGGAGCTGTTTTTT

v_call: TRBV5-6
clone_size: few
d_call: .
cdr3_length: 13
j_call: TRBJ2-3
cdr3_aa: CASSLRGADTQYF
cdr3_nt: TGTGCCAGCAGCTTGAGGGGGGCAGATACGCAGTATTTT

v_call: TRBV9
clone_size: few
d_call: TRBD1
cdr3_length: 15
j_call: TRBJ2-7
cdr3_aa: CASSEGQGSSYEQYF
cdr3_nt: TGTGCCAGCAGCGAAGGACAGGGGAGCTCCTACGAGCAGTACTTC

v_call: TRBV19
clone_size: .
d_call: TRBD1
cdr3_length: 14
j_call: TRBJ2-5
cdr3_aa: CASSTDRDQETQYF
cdr3_nt: TGTGCCAGTAGTACAGACAGGGACCAAGAGACCCAGTACTTC

v_call: TRBV11-2
clone_size: few
d_call: TRBD1
cdr3_length: 19
j_call: TRBJ2-5
cdr3_aa: CASSIQGLAWSNGKETQYF
cdr3_nt: TGTGCCAGCAGCATACAGGGGCTGGCTTGGTCCAATGGTAAAGAGACCCAGTACTTC

v_call: TRBV20-1
clone_size: few
d_call: .
cdr3_length: 18
j_call: TRBJ2-5
cdr3_aa: CSARVSPLRVPGQETQYF
cdr3_nt: TGCAGTGCTAGAGTTAGCCCGCTGAGGGTACCGGGCCAAGAGACCCAGTACTTC

v_call: TRBV7-2
clone_size: few
d_call: .
cdr3_length: 14
j_call: TRBJ2-1
cdr3_aa: CASSSDSSYNEQFF
cdr3_nt: TGTGCCAGCAGCTCAGATAGCTCCTACAATGAGCAGTTCTTC

v_call: TRBV18
clone_size: many
d_call: .
cdr3_length: 12
j_call: TRBJ1-4
cdr3_aa: CASSPRTEKLFF
cdr3_nt: TGTGCCAGCTCACCAAGGACTGAAAAACTGTTTTTT

v_call: TRBV7-9
clone_size: many
d_call: .
cdr3_length: 16
j_call: TRBJ2-3
cdr3_aa: CASSQLLGEGTDTQYF
cdr3_nt: TGTGCCAGCAGCCAGCTACTGGGGGAGGGCACAGATACGCAGTATTTT

v_call: TRBV5-1
clone_size: .
d_call: .
cdr3_length: 14
j_call: TRBJ2-2
cdr3_aa: CASSLATVGGELFF
cdr3_nt: TGCGCCAGCAGCTTGGCCACAGTCGGCGGGGAGCTGTTTTTT

v_call: TRBV9
clone_size: few
d_call: .
cdr3_length: 14
j_call: TRBJ2-3
cdr3_aa: CASSVGGSTDTQYF
cdr3_nt: TGTGCCAGCAGCGTAGGGGGCAGCACAGATACGCAGTATTTT

v_call: TRBV12-5
clone_size: many
d_call: .
cdr3_length: 16
j_call: TRBJ2-1
cdr3_aa: CASGTYRDGPYNEQFF
cdr3_nt: TGTGCTAGTGGGACCTACCGGGACGGACCCTACAATGAGCAGTTCTTC

v_call: TRBV7-2
clone_size: few
d_call: TRBD1
cdr3_length: 15
j_call: TRBJ2-3
cdr3_aa: CASSLTGASPDTQYF
cdr3_nt: TGTGCCAGCAGCCTCACAGGGGCGAGCCCAGATACGCAGTATTTT

v_call: TRBV9
clone_size: .
d_call: TRBD1
cdr3_length: 15
j_call: TRBJ2-2
cdr3_aa: CASSVETGGTGELFF
cdr3_nt: TGTGCCAGCAGCGTAGAAACAGGGGGCACCGGGGAGCTGTTTTTT

v_call: TRBV4-3
clone_size: .
d_call: .
cdr3_length: 16
j_call: TRBJ2-7
cdr3_aa: CASSQDRDTGSYEQYF
cdr3_nt: TGCGCCAGCAGCCAAGATAGGGACACCGGCTCCTACGAGCAGTACTTC